The present TCR beta chain was sequenced within a study of CD8 T cells in ankylosing spondylitis. V shed 5 bases and J shed 10 bases, with 16 bases lying between them. The CDR3 is 13 residues long. Germline CDR1 is SGHVS and CDR2 is FNYEAQ. Researchers built TCR beta libraries using quantitative 5'-RACE with molecular barcodes. TCRdb used MiXCR to reprocess the 5' RACE reads, holding one entry per CDR3 protein. The sample lists about 340,000 distinct CDR3 sequences; about 15% were seen once. General observations from the study: Roughly eight highly homologous variants formed a TCR beta motif that appeared characteristic of ankylosing spondylitis blood. There was reportedly significant enrichment of clones that were disease-linked in matched ankylosing spondylitis synovial fluid. Prior literature has documented some motif variants in synovial fluid and blood from reactive arthritis.

Note on this clonotype: Its antigen remains unidentified.

The sequencing sample was made of blood, either unsorted or a sorted T cell fraction (not recorded which). The clonotype comes from a male donor with ankylosing spondylitis or in good health (not recorded which). This chain joins TRBV7-6 and TRBJ2-3, with D possibly matching TRBD1 (7 bases). Here the CDR3 reads CASSPRGDRAQYF. In nucleotides, the CDR3 is TGTGCCAGCAGCCCCCGCGGGGACAGAGCGCAGTATTTT.